The T cell receptor (beta chain) under discussion was sequenced for a study of circulating CD8 cells and anti-PD-1 response in melanoma. The QIAseq Immune Repertoire TCR panel built the libraries from roughly 15 ng of total RNA. TCRdb reanalysed the reads using MiXCR and keeps one entry per CDR3 protein. The repertoire consists of under 800 distinct CDR3 sequences, with 10% occurring once and the leading ten covering roughly 45%. Sorting of live CD3+CD8+TCRalphabeta+ cells by PD-1 and/or TIGIT gave four subsets. In its sample, this clonotype ranks as medium-sized. In germline, CDR1 is KGHDR, CDR2 SFDVKD. V dropped 2 bases and J dropped 4; count of bases not matched to a gene: 4. The CDR3 runs to 16 residues.

The source of this sequence is a human donor with melanoma. The chain uses TRBV24-1 and TRBJ2-3; 11 bases match TRBD1. Material: CD8+ T cells from PBMCs, obtained at baseline or after one month of anti-PD-1 therapy (not recorded which). This chain's CDR3 is CATSDWGTGGADTQYF. For the CDR3, the DNA is TGTGCCACCAGTGATTGGGGGACAGGGGGGGCAGATACGCAGTATTTT.